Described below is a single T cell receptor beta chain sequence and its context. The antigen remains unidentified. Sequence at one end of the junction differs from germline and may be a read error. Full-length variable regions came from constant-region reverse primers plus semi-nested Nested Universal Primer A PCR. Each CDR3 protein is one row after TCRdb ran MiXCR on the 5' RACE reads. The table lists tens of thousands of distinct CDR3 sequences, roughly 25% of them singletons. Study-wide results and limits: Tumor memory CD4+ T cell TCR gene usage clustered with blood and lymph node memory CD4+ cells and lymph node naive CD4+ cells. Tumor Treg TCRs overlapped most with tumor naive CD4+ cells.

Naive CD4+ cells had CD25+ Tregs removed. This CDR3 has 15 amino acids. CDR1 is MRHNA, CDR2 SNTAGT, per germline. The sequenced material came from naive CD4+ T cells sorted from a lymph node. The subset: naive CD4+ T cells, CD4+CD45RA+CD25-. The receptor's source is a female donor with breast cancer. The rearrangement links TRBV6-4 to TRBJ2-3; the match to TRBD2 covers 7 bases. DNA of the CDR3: TGTGCCAGCGGTGAGAGCTTACTAGCGACAGATACGCAGTATTTT. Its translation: CASGESLLATDTQYF.